This T cell receptor (beta chain) is drawn from a study of T cell repertoires in cytomegalovirus infection. TCRdb independently ran MiXCR on the reads; one entry per CDR3 protein. The sample shows about 130,000 distinct CDR3 sequences, almost 9% of them seen only once. Germline CDR1 and CDR2: SNHLY and FYNNEI. Losses at the gene ends were 8 bases for V and 9 bases for J; bases not matched to a gene: 8. The CDR3 spans 13 residues. In its sample, this clonotype was seen a few times. No antigen is known for it. Overall study results and limits: Clonotype analysis showed dominance of the ex vivo response by HLA-C-restricted CMV-specific TCR beta clonotypes.

The chain couples TRBV2 to TRBJ1-1, with 11 bases identical to TRBD1. The clonotype comes from a human donor in good health (CMV status not recorded). Some clones in this sample may be carry-over from other donors' samples. The sequencing sample was made of PBMCs. The CDR3 is CASEGTDRGQAFF. The CDR3 DNA follows: TGTGCCAGCGAGGGGACGGACAGGGGGCAAGCTTTCTTT. The whole variable domain, remainder taken from reference TRBV2 and TRBJ1-1, is EPEVTQTPSHQVTQMGQEVILRCVPISNHLYFYWYRQILGQKVEFLVSFYNNEISEKSEIFDDQFSVERPDGSNFTLKIRSTKLEDSAMYFCASEGTDRGQAFFGQGTRLTVV.